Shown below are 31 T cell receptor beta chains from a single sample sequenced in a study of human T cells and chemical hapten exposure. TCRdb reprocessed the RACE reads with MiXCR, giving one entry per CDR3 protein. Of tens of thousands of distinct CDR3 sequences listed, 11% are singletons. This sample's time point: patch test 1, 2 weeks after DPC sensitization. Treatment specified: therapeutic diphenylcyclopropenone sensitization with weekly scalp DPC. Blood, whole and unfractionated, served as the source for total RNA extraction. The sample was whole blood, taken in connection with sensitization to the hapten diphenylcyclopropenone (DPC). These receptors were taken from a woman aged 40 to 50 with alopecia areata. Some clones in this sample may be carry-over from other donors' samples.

The CDR3 DNA reads TGTGCCATCAGTGAGTCCGGGGGCAGGGATCCCTACGAGCAGTACTTC. Translating it yields CAISESGGRDPYEQYF. This rearrangement joins TRBV10-3 to TRBJ2-7; D might be TRBD1 or TRBD2, each matching 6 bases. The CDR3 length is 16 residues. The germline V gene has CDR1 ENHRY and CDR2 SYGVKD. The ends were cut back, 0 bases at V and 2 bases at J, with 14 bases in the middle.

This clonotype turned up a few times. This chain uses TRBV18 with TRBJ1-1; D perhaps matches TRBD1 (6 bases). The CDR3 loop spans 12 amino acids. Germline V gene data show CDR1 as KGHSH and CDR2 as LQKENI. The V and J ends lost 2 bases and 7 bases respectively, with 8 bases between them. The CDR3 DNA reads TGTGCCAGCTCACCAGGGACAATTGAAGCTTTCTTT. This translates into CASSPGTIEAFF.

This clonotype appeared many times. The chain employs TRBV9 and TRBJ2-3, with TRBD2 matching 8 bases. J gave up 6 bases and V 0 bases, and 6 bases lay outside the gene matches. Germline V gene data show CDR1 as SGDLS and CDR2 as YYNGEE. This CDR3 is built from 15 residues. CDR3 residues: CASSVDRAGADTQYF. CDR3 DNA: TGTGCCAGCAGCGTAGATCGAGCGGGAGCGGATACGCAGTATTTT.

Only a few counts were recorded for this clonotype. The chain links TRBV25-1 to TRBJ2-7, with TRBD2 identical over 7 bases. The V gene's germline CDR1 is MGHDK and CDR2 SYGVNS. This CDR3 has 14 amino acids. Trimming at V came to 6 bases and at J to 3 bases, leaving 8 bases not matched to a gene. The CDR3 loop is CASSPTGGFYEQYF. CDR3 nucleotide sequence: TGTGCCAGCAGCCCAACCGGGGGGTTCTACGAGCAGTACTTC.

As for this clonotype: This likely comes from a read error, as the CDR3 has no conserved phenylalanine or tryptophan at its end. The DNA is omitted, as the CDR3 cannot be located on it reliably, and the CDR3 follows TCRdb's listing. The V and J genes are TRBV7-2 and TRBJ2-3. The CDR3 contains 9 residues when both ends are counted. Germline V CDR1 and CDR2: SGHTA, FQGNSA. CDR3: CASSWRPTL.

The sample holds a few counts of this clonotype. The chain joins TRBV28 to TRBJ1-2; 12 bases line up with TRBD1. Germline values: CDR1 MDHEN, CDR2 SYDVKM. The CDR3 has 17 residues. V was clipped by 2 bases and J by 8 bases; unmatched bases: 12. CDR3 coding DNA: TGTGCCAGCAGTTTAACCCCCGGGACAGGGGGCGCGAAGGGCTACACCTTC. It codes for CASSLTPGTGGAKGYTF.

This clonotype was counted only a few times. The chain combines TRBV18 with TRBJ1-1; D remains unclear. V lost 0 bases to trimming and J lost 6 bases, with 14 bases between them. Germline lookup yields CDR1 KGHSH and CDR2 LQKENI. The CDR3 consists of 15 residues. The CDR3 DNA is TGTGCCAGCTCACCACCCCGGGTAGGCTCCCCTGAAGCTTTCTTT. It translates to CASSPPRVGSPEAFF.

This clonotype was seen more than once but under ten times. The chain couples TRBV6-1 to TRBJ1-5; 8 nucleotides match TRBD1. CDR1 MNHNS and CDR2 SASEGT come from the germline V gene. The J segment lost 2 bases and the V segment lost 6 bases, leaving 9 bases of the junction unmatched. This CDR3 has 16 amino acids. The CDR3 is CASSPRTGLGNQPQHF. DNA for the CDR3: TGTGCCAGCAGCCCCCGGACAGGGTTAGGCAATCAGCCCCAGCATTTT.

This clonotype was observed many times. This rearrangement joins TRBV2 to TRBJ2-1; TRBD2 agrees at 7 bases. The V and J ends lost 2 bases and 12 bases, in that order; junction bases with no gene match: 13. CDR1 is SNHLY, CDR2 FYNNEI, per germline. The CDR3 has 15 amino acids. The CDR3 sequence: CASSEYVFAGVRQFF. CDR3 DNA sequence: TGTGCCAGCAGTGAATACGTTTTCGCGGGAGTTAGGCAGTTCTTC.

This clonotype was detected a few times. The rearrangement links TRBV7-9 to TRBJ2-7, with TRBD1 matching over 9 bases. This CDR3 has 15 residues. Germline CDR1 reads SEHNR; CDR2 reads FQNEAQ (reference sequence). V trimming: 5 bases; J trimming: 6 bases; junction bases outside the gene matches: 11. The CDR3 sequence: CASSRPGDREGEQYF. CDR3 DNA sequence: TGTGCCAGCAGCCGCCCGGGGGACAGGGAGGGCGAGCAGTACTTC.

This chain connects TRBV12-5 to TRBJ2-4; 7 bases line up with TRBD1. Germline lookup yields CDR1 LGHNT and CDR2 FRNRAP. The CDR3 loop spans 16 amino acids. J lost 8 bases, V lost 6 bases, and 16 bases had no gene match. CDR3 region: CASGTHRGGLPDIQYF. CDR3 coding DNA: TGTGCTAGTGGCACCCACAGGGGTGGACTCCCTGACATTCAGTACTTC.

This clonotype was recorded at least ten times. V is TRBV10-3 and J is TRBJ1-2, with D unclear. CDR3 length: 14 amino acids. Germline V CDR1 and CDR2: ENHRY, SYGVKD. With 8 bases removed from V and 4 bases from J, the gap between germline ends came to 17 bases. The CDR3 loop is CAIAQRTETYGYTF. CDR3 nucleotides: TGTGCCATCGCCCAGCGGACGGAGACCTATGGCTACACCTTC.

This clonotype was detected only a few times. The CDR3 DNA reads TGCGCCAGCAGCGCCGGGACCGGGGGCACAGATACGCAGTATTTT. Its translation is CASSAGTGGTDTQYF. The rearrangement joins TRBV5-1 to TRBJ2-3, with D perhaps matching TRBD1 or TRBD2 (5 bases each). V shed 4 bases and J shed 1 base, with 13 bases lying between them. The CDR3 runs to 15 residues. CDR1 SGHRS and CDR2 YFSETQ come from the germline V gene.

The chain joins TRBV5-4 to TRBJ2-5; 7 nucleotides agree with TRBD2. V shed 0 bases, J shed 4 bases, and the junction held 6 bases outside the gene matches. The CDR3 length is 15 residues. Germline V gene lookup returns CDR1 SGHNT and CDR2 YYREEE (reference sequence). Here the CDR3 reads CASSLVTGGGETQYF. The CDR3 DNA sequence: TGTGCCAGCAGCTTGGTAACAGGCGGGGGAGAGACCCAGTACTTC.

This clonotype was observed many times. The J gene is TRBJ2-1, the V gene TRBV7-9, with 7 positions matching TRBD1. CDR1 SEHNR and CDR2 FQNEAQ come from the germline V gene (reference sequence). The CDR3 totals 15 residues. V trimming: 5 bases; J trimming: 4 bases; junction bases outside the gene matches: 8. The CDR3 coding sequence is TGTGCCAGCAGCCCCAGGGGGTCGGCTTACAATGAGCAGTTCTTC. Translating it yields CASSPRGSAYNEQFF.

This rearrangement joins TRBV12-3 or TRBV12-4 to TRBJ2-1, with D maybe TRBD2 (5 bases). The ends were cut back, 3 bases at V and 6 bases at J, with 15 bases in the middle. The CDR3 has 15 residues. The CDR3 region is CASSFRSPGVNEQFF. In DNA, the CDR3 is TGTGCCAGCAGTTTCCGGAGCCCCGGGGTCAATGAGCAGTTCTTC.

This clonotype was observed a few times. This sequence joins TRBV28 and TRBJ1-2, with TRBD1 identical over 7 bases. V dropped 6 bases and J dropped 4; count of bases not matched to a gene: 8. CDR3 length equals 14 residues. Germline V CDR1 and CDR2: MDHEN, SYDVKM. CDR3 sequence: CASRGDRQVYGYTF. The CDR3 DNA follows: TGTGCCAGCAGGGGGGACAGACAAGTCTATGGCTACACCTTC.

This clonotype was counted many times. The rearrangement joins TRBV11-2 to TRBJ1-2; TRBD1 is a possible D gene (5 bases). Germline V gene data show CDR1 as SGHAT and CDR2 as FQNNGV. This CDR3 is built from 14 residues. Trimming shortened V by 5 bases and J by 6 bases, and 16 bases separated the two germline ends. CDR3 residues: CASSPPAGSHGYTF. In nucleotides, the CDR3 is TGTGCCAGCAGCCCCCCCGCAGGGTCCCATGGCTACACCTTC.

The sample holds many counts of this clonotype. CDR3 loop: CASSLQVSGANVLTF. CDR3 DNA sequence: TGTGCCAGCAGTTTACAGGTCTCTGGGGCCAACGTCCTGACTTTC. This chain connects TRBV28 to TRBJ2-6, with D unresolved. The CDR3 runs to 15 residues. Per germline, CDR1 MDHEN and CDR2 SYDVKM. V lost 2 bases and J 0 bases, leaving 5 bases between the germline ends.

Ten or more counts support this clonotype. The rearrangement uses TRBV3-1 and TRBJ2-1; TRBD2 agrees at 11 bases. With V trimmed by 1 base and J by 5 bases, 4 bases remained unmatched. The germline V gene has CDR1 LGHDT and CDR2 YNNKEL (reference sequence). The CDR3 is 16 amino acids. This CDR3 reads CASSQAGTSGNNEQFF. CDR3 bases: TGTGCCAGCAGCCAAGCAGGGACTAGCGGAAACAATGAGCAGTTCTTC.

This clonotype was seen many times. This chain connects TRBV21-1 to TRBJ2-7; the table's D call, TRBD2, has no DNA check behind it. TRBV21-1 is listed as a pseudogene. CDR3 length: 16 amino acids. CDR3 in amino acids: CASSPPGGRLSYEQYF. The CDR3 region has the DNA TGTGCCAGCAGCCCCCCAGGCGGGAGGTTGTCCTACGAGCAGTACTTC.

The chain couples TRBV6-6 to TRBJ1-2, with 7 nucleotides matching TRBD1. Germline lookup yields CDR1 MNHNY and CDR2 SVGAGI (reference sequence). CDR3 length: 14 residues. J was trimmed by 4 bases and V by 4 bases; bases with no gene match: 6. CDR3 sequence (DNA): TGTGCCAGCAGTTCCTGGGACAGCAGCTATGGCTACACCTTC. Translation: CASSSWDSSYGYTF.

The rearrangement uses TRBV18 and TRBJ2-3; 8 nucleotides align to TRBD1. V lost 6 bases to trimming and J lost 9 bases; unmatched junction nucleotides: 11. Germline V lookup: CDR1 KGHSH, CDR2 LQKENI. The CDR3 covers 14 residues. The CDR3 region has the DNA TGTGCCAGCTCCGCCGGGACAGGCCAAAGAACGCAGTATTTT. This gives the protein CASSAGTGQRTQYF.

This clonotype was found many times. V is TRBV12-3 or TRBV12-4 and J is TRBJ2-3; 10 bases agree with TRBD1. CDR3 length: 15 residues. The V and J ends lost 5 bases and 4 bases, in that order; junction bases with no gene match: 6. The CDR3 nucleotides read TGTGCCAGCAGTCCCACGGGACAGGGGTCAGATACGCAGTATTTT. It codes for CASSPTGQGSDTQYF.

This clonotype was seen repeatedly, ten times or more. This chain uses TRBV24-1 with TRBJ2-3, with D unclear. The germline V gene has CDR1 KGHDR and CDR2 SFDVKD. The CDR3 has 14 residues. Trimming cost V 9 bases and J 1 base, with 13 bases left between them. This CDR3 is CATGSNGRTDTQYF. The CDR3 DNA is TGTGCCACCGGGTCCAACGGCCGCACAGATACGCAGTATTTT.

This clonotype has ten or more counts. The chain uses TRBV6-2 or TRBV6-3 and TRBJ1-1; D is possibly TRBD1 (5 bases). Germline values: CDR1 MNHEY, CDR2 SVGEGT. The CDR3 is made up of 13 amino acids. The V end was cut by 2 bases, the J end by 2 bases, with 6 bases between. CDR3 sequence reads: CASSYGHNTEAFF. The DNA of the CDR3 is TGTGCCAGCAGTTACGGACATAACACTGAAGCTTTCTTT.

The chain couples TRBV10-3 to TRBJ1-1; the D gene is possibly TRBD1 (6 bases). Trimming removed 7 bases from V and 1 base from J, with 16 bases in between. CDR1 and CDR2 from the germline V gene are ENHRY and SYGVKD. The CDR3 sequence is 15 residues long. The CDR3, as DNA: TGTGCCATCATGGAAGGGGGGCCATCGAACACTGAAGCTTTCTTT. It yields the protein CAIMEGGPSNTEAFF.

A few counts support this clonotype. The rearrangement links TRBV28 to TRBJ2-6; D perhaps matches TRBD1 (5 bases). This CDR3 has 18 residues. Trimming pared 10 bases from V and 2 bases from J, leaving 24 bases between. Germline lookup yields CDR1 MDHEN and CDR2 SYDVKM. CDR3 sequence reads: CATSQGGFYNTGANVLTF. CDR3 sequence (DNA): TGTGCCACTTCCCAGGGCGGTTTTTACAATACTGGGGCCAACGTCCTGACTTTC. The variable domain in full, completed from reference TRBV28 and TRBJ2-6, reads DVKVTQSSRYLVKRTGEKVFLECVQDMDHENMFWYRQDPGLGLRLIYFSYDVKMKEKGDIPEGYSVSREKKERFSLILESASTNQTSMYLCATSQGGFYNTGANVLTFGAGSRLTVL.

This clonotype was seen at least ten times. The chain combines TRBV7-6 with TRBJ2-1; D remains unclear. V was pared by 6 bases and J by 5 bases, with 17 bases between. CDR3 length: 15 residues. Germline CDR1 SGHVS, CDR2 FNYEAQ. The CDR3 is CASRTGGTGNNEQFF. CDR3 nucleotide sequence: TGTGCCAGCAGAACCGGTGGAACGGGTAACAATGAGCAGTTCTTC.

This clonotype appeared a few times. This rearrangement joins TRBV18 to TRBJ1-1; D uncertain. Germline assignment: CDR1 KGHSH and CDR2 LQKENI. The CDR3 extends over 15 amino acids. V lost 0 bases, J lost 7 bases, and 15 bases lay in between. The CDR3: CASSPPSGNEGEAFF. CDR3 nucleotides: TGTGCCAGCTCACCACCTTCCGGGAATGAGGGTGAAGCTTTCTTT.

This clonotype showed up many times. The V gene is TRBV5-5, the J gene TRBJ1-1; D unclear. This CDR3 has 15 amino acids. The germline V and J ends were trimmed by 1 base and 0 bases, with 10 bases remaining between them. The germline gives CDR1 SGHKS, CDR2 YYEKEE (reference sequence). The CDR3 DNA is TGTGCCAGCAGCTTGAACGGTGCGGTGAACACTGAAGCTTTCTTT. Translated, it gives CASSLNGAVNTEAFF.